This T cell receptor (beta chain) came from a study of shared clonotypes between healthy human individuals (TCRdb year 2020). With regard to the full study: The cohort included three men and a couple of women between 18 and 49 years of age. For each donor, CD4 naive and CD4 memory were each run on three plates, CD8 naive on two plates, and CD8 memory on one plate. To estimate repertoire size and how much clonotype sharing occurs between individuals, the study deeply sequenced the blood TCR repertoires of 4 to 6 healthy adults. To increase sequencing depth and limit assay-specific biases, TCR repertoire library preparation and sequencing were carried out by different laboratories using diverse techniques. Between about 0.85 and 9.5 billion PBMCs per donor were obtained by leukapheresis.

CDR1 and CDR2 were assigned from the germline V gene as SGHTA and FQGNSA. From the cysteine up to the phenylalanine, the CDR3 has a length of 15 residues. CDR3 DNA is the only sequence kept; it has 45 bases, read in frame from the first base. Cut back by 4 bases and 7 bases, the V and J ends lie 17 bases apart. What the research found in general, with its limitations: Only blood was sampled, and tissue TCR repertoires likely differ from those in blood. Sharing across several donors was observed for about 5% of naive CD4, 3% to 3.5% of naive CD8, 2% to 2.5% of memory CD4, and about 0.4% of memory CD8 clonotypes. The small number of donors limited the genetic and exposure-history diversity represented. Incomplete sequencing was indicated by rarefaction of sorted-subset datasets, despite the large sequencing depth. Estimated clonotype richness was generally larger for naive than for memory subsets. Higher generation probabilities were observed for clonotypes shared by all four sorted-subset donors than for non-shared clonotypes. Based on pairwise subsampling, the degree of clonotype sharing among donors was expected to be affected by sequencing depth.

The donors were healthy, HIV-negative adults who had no recently reported acute infections or vaccinations. All donors were Caucasian adults living in Nashville, Tennessee, USA. CD4+ T cells were enriched by magnetic negative selection; naive cells were then positively selected on CD45RA, and the negative fraction formed the memory subset. Blood was collected by leukapheresis, and PBMCs were isolated by Ficoll-Histopaque density gradient centrifugation and then cryopreserved in liquid nitrogen vapor phase. Purity and quantity of every magnetically sorted T cell population were checked by analytical flow cytometry. Each sorted fraction had its genomic DNA isolated and then quantified by UV absorbance on a Nanodrop 2000c. TCR CDR3 regions were amplified from genomic DNA by multiplex PCR using the deep immunoSEQ assay. Extracted genomic DNA from each cell subset was distributed evenly across all wells of several immunoSEQ 96-well plates, and each plate was treated as a replicate. For sorted subsets, around 200 ng genomic DNA, equal to tens of thousands of T cell genomes, was loaded into each replicate PCR. Purified libraries were measured with a Qubit 3.0 fluorometer, size-checked on a Bioanalyzer 2100, and measured again with the KAPA Library Quantification kit. Every immunoSEQ 96-well plate was sequenced on a separate single-read 150-cycle Illumina NextSeq 550 flow cell. In the source study's methods: Because only junctional sequences without quality scores were contained in the immunoSEQ output, filtering matching that applied to full-length reads could not be performed. Sequences were annotated with PyIR, a Python wrapper for IgBLAST v1.9, and V/J genes and CDR3 were assigned using IMGT germline references. Reads were filtered out if the reads had weak V/J assignments (E-value above 1e-6), no CDR3, stop codons, out-of-frame junctions, or ambiguous translated residues. V3J clonotypes were defined as sequences sharing the same inferred V gene, J gene, and CDR3 amino acid sequence. Percentage overlap between repertoires was calculated by dividing the number of shared unique clonotypes by the size of the smaller repertoire. Richness of each repertoire was evaluated using RTK rarefaction, the Chao1 estimator, and Recon v2.1 estimates of unobserved clonotypes. For all TCRbeta clonotypes obtained by the gDNA method from several donors, generation probabilities were computed with OLGA. This immuneACCESS table, as held by TCRdb, lists in-frame sequences with V and J called but not all clones. Of the missing ones, under half trace to an unresolved V gene in checked studies; the others have no known cause. For V, J and clone size, that table is used; D and trimming come from the DNA. In all, the sample holds about 1.1 million clones, and approximately 77% of those were seen once. The ten largest clones capture almost 0.9% of the sample.

In the case of this clone: What this receptor recognizes is not known. Within one base of it there is no much larger clone, and no base qualities were kept.

The TCR originated in a man aged 18 to 29 in good health. Some clones in this sample may be carry-over from other donors' samples. Recombination connected TRBV7-2 to TRBJ1-5; the best D guess is TRBD1, with 5 bases matching. Sequenced material: memory CD4+ T cells from PBMCs. Read against the paper, the sample's cell subset or site label means: CD45RA-negative fraction. The DNA reads as follows: TGTGCCAGCAGCTGGGGACCGGCTTCAGAACAGCCCCAGCATTTT. This codes for CASSWGPASEQPQHF.